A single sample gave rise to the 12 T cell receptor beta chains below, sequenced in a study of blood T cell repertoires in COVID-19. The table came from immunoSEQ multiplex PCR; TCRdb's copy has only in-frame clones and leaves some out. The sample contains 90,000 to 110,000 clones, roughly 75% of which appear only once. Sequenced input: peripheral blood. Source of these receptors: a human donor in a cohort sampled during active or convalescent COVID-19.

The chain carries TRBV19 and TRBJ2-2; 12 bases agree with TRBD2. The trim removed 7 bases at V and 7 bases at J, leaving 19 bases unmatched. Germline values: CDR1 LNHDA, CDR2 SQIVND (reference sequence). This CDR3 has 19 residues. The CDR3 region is CASTALAGGPYSVIGELFF. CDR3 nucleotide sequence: TGTGCCAGTACCGCCCTAGCGGGAGGGCCCTATTCTGTAATCGGGGAGCTGTTTTTT.

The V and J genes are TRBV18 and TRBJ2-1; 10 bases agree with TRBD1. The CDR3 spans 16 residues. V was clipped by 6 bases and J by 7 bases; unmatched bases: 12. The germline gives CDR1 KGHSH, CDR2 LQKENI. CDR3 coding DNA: TGTGCCAGCTCGCCAGACAGGGGGCATTTGGGGAATGAGCAGTTCTTC. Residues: CASSPDRGHLGNEQFF. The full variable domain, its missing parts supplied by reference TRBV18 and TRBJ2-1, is NAGVMQNPRHLVRRRGQEARLRCSPMKGHSHVYWYRQLPEEGLKFMVYLQKENIIDESGMPKERFSAEFPKEGPSILRIQQVVRGDSAAYFCASSPDRGHLGNEQFFGPGTRLTVL.

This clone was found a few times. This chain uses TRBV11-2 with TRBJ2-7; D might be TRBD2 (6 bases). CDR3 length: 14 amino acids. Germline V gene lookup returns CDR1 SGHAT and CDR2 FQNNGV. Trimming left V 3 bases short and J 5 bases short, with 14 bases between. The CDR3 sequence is CASSFNAAGNEQYF. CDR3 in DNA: TGTGCCAGCAGCTTCAATGCAGCGGGTAACGAGCAGTACTTC.

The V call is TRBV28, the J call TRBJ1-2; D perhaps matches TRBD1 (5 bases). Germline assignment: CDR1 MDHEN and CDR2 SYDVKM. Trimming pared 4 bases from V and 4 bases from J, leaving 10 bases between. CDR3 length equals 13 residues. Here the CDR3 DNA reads TGTGCCAGCAGTTCCCCAGGGCTCTATGGCTACACCTTC. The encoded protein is CASSSPGLYGYTF.

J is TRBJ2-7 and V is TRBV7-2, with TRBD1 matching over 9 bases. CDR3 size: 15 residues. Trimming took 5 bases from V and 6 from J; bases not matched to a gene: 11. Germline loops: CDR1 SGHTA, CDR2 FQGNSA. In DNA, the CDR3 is TGTGCCAGCAGCCCCCAGGGGACAGGGCGGCTCGAGCAGTACTTC. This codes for CASSPQGTGRLEQYF.

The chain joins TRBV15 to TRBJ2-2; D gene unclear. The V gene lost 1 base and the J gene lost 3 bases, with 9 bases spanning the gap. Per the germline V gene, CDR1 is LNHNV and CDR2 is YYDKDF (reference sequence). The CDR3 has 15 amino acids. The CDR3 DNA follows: TGTGCCACCAGCAGAGCCGAGTTGGACACCGGGGAGCTGTTTTTT. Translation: CATSRAELDTGELFF.

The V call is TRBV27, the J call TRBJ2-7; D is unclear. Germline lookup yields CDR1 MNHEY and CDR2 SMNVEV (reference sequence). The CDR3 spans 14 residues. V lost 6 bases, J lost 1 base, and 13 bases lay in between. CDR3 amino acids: CASRKESRSYEQYF. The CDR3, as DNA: TGTGCCAGCAGGAAAGAATCTAGGTCCTACGAGCAGTACTTC.

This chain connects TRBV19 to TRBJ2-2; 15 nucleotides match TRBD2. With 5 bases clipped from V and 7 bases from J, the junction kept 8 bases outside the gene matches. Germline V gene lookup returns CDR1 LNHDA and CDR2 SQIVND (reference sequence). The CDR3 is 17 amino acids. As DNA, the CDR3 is TGTGCCAGTAGTCGGGGACTAGCGGGGGGCCTGATCGGGGAGCTGTTTTTT. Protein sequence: CASSRGLAGGLIGELFF.

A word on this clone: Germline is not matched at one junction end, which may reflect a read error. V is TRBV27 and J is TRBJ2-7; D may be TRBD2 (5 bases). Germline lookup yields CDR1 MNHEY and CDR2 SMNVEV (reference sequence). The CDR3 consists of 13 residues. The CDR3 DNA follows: TGTGCCAGCAGTTACGGTACCGGCGGACTCCTGAACTTC. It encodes CASSYGTGGLLNF.

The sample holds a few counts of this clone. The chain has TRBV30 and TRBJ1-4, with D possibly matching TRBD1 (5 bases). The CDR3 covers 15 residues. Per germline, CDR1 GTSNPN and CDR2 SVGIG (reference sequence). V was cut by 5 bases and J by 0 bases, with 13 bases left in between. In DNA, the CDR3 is TGTGCCTGGTCGACAGTTTATGCAACTAATGAAAAACTGTTTTTT. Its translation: CAWSTVYATNEKLFF. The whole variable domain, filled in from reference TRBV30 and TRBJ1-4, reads SQTIHQWPATLVQPVGSPLSLECTVEGTSNPNLYWYRQAAGRGLQLLFYSVGIGQISSEVPQNLSASRPQDRQFILSSKKLLLSDSGFYLCAWSTVYATNEKLFFGSGTQLSVL.

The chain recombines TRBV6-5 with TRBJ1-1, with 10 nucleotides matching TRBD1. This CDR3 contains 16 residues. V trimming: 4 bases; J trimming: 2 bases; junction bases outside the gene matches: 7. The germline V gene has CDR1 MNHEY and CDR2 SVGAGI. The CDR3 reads CASSSPGQGVNTEAFF. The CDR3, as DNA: TGTGCCAGCAGTTCTCCAGGACAGGGGGTAAACACTGAAGCTTTCTTT.

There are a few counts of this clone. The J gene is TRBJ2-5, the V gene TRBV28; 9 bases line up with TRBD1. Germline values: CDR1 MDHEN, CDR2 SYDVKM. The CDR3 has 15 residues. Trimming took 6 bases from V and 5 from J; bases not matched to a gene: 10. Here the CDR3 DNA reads TGTGCCAGCAGCCAAAACAGGGGGCTCTATGAGACCCAGTACTTC. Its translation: CASSQNRGLYETQYF.